The 8 T cell receptor beta chains listed next were all sequenced from one sample in a study of beta chain features in type 1 diabetes. Overall study findings and caveats: A moderate, significant TCRB CDR3 shortening appeared in type 1 diabetes across four CD4+ subsets.

Expressed TCRB transcripts were sequenced after all isolated RNA was converted to cDNA. Clones were read by immunoSEQ multiplex PCR, and TCRdb kept only the in-frame ones, dropping some. Here the sample spans about 710,000 clones, over 12% being singletons. No antigen has been assigned to these receptors. Sequenced material: naive CD4+ T cells from blood. These receptors were collected from a man between 18 and 35 years old with type 1 diabetes.

The chain employs TRBV4-1 and TRBJ1-5; weak D call: TRBD1 (5 bases). The germline V gene encodes CDR1 MGHRA and CDR2 YSYEKL. V lost 5 bases and J 6 bases, leaving 14 bases between the germline ends. The CDR3 is made up of 14 amino acids. The CDR3 DNA follows: TGCGCCAGCAGCGTTCGACAGAATCCTCAGCCCCAGCATTTT. Translated: CASSVRQNPQPQHF.

This clone was counted only a few times. V usage is TRBV7-2 and J usage is TRBJ1-1; D ambiguous. Between the trimmed V and J ends, which lost 1 base and 7 bases, there was a span of 10 bases. The germline CDR1 and CDR2 sequences are SGHTA and FQGNSA. The CDR3 length is 13 residues. Here the CDR3 DNA reads TGTGCCAGCAGCTTAGGTGTAACTTTTGAAGCTTTCTTT. This codes for CASSLGVTFEAFF.

The chain links TRBV28 to TRBJ2-6; a possible D gene is TRBD1 (6 bases). Deletions cut 10 bases from V and 2 bases from J, with 18 bases between. CDR3 size: 16 residues. Germline loops: CDR1 MDHEN, CDR2 SYDVKM. The CDR3 DNA is TGTGCCATCTCACAAACAGGGTTCCCTGGGGCCAACGTCCTGACTTTC. It encodes CAISQTGFPGANVLTF.

The sample holds a few counts of this clone. The chain carries TRBV27 and TRBJ2-5; 7 nucleotides align to TRBD1. From germline, CDR1 is MNHEY and CDR2 SMNVEV (reference sequence). This CDR3 has 15 residues. The V segment lost 1 base and the J segment 2 bases; nucleotides outside the gene matches: 4. The CDR3 nucleotides are TGTGCCAGCAGTTTATTGGGACAGAATCAAGAGACCCAGTACTTC. This encodes CASSLLGQNQETQYF.

This clone was counted between two and nine times. V gene TRBV18 combines with J gene TRBJ1-5; 9 positions agree with TRBD1. The CDR3 is 17 amino acids. Germline values: CDR1 KGHSH, CDR2 LQKENI. V lost 1 base, J lost 6 bases, and 10 bases stayed unmatched. The CDR3 protein is CASSPLDPGTGSQPQHF. In DNA, the CDR3 is TGTGCCAGCTCACCACTGGACCCCGGGACAGGGAGTCAGCCCCAGCATTTT.

Remarks on this clone: Other DNA sequences of this sample code for an identical CDR3. V and J are TRBV6-5 and TRBJ1-1, with a weak D call TRBD1 (5 bases). The CDR3 extends over 14 amino acids. Germline CDR1 MNHEY, CDR2 SVGAGI. Trimming pared 3 bases from V and 0 bases from J, leaving 8 bases between. In DNA, the CDR3 is TGTGCCAGCAGTTATGGGGGTATGAACACTGAAGCTTTCTTT. This sequence encodes CASSYGGMNTEAFF.

This clone was picked up a small number of times. The chain links TRBV7-9 to TRBJ2-1; maybe TRBD2 (6 bases). The CDR3 spans 15 residues. V was trimmed by 2 bases and J by 5 bases, leaving 13 bases between them. Germline V gives CDR1 SEHNR, CDR2 FQNEAQ (reference sequence). DNA of the CDR3: TGTGCCAGCAGCTTAAGGGCTAGCGACAACAATGAGCAGTTCTTC. Residues: CASSLRASDNNEQFF. Full variable domain (missing parts from reference TRBV7-9 and TRBJ2-1): DTGVSQNPRHKITKRGQNVTFRCDPISEHNRLYWYRQTLGQGPEFLTYFQNEAQLEKSRLLSDRFSAERPKGSFSTLEIQRTEQGDSAMYLCASSLRASDNNEQFFGPGTRLTVL.

The chain recombines TRBV29-1 with TRBJ2-5, with 7 nucleotides matching TRBD2. The last part of the DNA fits TRBJ2-7 better; the J call may be wrong. CDR1 and CDR2 from the germline V gene are SQVTM and ANQGSEA. The CDR3 covers 12 residues. The CDR3 DNA follows: TGCAGCGTTCGTGGGAGGGGCTACGAGCAGTACTTC. It yields the protein CSVRGRGYEQYF.